The 23 T cell receptor beta chains listed next were all sequenced from one sample in a study of cytomegalovirus exposure and HLA in healthy donors. Researchers ran the PCR with 60 Vbeta and 13 Jbeta primers. The protocol was immunoSEQ multiplex PCR, while the TCRdb copy is restricted to in-frame clones and leaves out a portion. The table shows 150,000 to 250,000 clones, with just over 75% occurring only once. The material sequenced was PBMCs. The receptor source for this set is a man in his thirties or forties in good health and CMV-seronegative.

The gene calls are TRBV5-1 and TRBJ2-7; 9 nucleotides align to TRBD2. The V gene end was trimmed by 10 bases and the J gene end by 3 bases; junction bases not matched to a gene: 17. Germline CDR1 is SGHRS and CDR2 is YFSETQ. The CDR3 consists of 16 residues. Here the CDR3 DNA reads TGCGCCCCTCGCCCGGGGGTAGCGGGAGTCCTCTACGAGCAGTACTTC. Translating it yields CAPRPGVAGVLYEQYF. Full variable domain (remainder filled in from reference TRBV5-1 and TRBJ2-7): KAGVTQTPRYLIKTRGQQVTLSCSPISGHRSVSWYQQTPGQGLQFLFEYFSETQRNKGNFPGRFSGRQFSNSRSEMNVSTLELGDSALYLCAPRPGVAGVLYEQYFGPGTRLTVT.

The rearrangement joins TRBV29-1 to TRBJ2-5; TRBD2 is a possible D gene (6 bases). The CDR3 loop spans 15 amino acids. V lost 6 bases to trimming and J lost 3 bases, with 20 bases between them. In germline, CDR1 is SQVTM, CDR2 ANQGSEA. In DNA, the CDR3 is TGCAGCGTAGTTGACCCGGGACTCCCTAAAGAGACCCAGTACTTC. This encodes CSVVDPGLPKETQYF. Complete variable domain (other parts from reference TRBV29-1 and TRBJ2-5): SAVISQKPSRDICQRGTSLTIQCQVDSQVTMMFWYRQQPGQSLTLIATANQGSEATYESGFVIDKFPISRPNLTFSTLTVSNMSPEDSSIYLCSVVDPGLPKETQYFGPGTRLLVL.

This chain links TRBV2 with TRBJ1-1; D is unresolved. The CDR3 is 13 amino acids. Trimming took off 6 bases at V and 0 bases at J, with 8 bases between the two ends. Germline V gene lookup returns CDR1 SNHLY and CDR2 FYNNEI. CDR3 in amino acids: CASRIGVNTEAFF. The CDR3 bases are TGTGCCAGCAGGATCGGAGTGAACACTGAAGCTTTCTTT.

In DNA form, the CDR3 reads TGTGCCAGCAGCCTCACAGGGTTCATCACAGATACGCAGTATTTT. Residues: CASSLTGFITDTQYF. This chain links TRBV14 with TRBJ2-3, with D maybe TRBD1 (6 bases). The CDR3 has 15 amino acids. Germline V gene lookup returns CDR1 SGHDN and CDR2 FVKESK. The V gene lost 4 bases and the J gene lost 2 bases, with 13 bases spanning the gap.

V usage is TRBV5-4 and J usage is TRBJ2-5; 7 bases are shared with TRBD1. The CDR3 is made up of 14 amino acids. Germline CDR1 reads SGHNT; CDR2 reads YYREEE (reference sequence). The V segment lost 2 bases and the J segment 5 bases; nucleotides outside the gene matches: 6. DNA of the CDR3: TGTGCCAGCAGCTTAGGGGGCGCATTGGAGACCCAGTACTTC. Protein sequence: CASSLGGALETQYF.

This clone was observed a few times. The CDR3 DNA reads as TGTGCCAGCGCGAGACTAGCGGGAGGGCCCAATGAGCAGTTCTTC. Translating it yields CASARLAGGPNEQFF. The chain joins TRBV19 to TRBJ2-1; 14 nucleotides match TRBD2. V was pared by 9 bases and J by 6 bases, with 7 bases of the junction left unmatched. From germline, CDR1 is LNHDA and CDR2 SQIVND (reference sequence). This CDR3 contains 15 residues. Based on the CDR3 plus reference TRBV19 and TRBJ2-1, the full variable domain is DGGITQSPKYLFRKEGQNVTLSCEQNLNHDAMYWYRQDPGQGLRLIYYSQIVNDFQKGDIAEGYSVSREKKESFPLTVTSAQKNPTAFYLCASARLAGGPNEQFFGPGTRLTVL.

The chain couples TRBV5-4 to TRBJ2-7, with 8 bases fitting TRBD1. The V gene end was trimmed by 4 bases and the J gene end by 6 bases; junction bases not matched to a gene: 6. CDR1 and CDR2 from the germline V gene are SGHNT and YYREEE (reference sequence). CDR3 length: 13 amino acids. CDR3 bases: TGTGCCAGCAGCGGCGGACAGGGCACCGAGCAGTACTTC. It specifies CASSGGQGTEQYF.

V is TRBV4-2 and J is TRBJ2-3; 12 bases match TRBD2. The CDR3 has 16 amino acids. CDR1 is LGHNA, CDR2 YNFKEQ, per germline. After removal of 5 bases from V and 2 bases from J, the junction contained 5 bases not matched to a gene. As DNA, the CDR3 is TGTGCCAGCAGCGCTGGGACTAGCGGGCACACAGATACGCAGTATTTT. Its protein product is CASSAGTSGHTDTQYF.

V is TRBV5-1 and J is TRBJ2-1; 9 bases map to TRBD1. Germline V gene sequence: CDR1 SGHRS, CDR2 YFSETQ. The trim removed 2 bases at V and 4 bases at J, leaving 4 bases unmatched. The CDR3 totals 15 residues. CDR3 DNA sequence: TGCGCCAGCAGCTTATCCGGGACAGGGTACAATGAGCAGTTCTTC. It codes for CASSLSGTGYNEQFF.

J is TRBJ2-6 and V is TRBV25-1; 7 positions match TRBD2. V lost 7 bases to trimming and J lost 4 bases; unmatched junction nucleotides: 7. The germline V gene has CDR1 MGHDK and CDR2 SYGVNS. This CDR3 spans 15 amino acids. The CDR3, as DNA: TGTGCCAGCACCGAGGGAGGGTTAGGGGCCAACGTCCTGACTTTC. It is translated as CASTEGGLGANVLTF.

This chain connects TRBV28 to TRBJ1-6; the D is unclear. In germline, CDR1 is MDHEN, CDR2 SYDVKM. Trimming removed 5 bases at V and 9 bases at J, with 8 bases between. The CDR3 has 12 amino acids. In nucleotides, the CDR3 is TGTGCCAGCAGTCCCCCGGGTTCACCCCTCCACTTT. This sequence encodes CASSPPGSPLHF.

V gene TRBV19 combines with J gene TRBJ2-1, with 8 nucleotides matching TRBD1. Trimming removed 6 bases from V and 10 bases from J; junction bases left unmatched: 20. The germline V gene encodes CDR1 LNHDA and CDR2 SQIVND (reference sequence). This CDR3 has 17 amino acids. The CDR3 region has the DNA TGTGCCAGTAGGGAGAGAGACAGGGGAATTCACCTGGGAGAGCAGTTCTTC. Translating gives CASRERDRGIHLGEQFF.

The gene calls are TRBV29-1 and TRBJ1-1; the D gene is possibly TRBD1 (6 bases). The CDR3 loop spans 15 amino acids. Germline CDR1 SQVTM, CDR2 ANQGSEA. V lost 8 bases and J lost 2, with 21 bases in between. The CDR3 here is CSPERGAGVNTEAFF. CDR3 bases: TGCAGCCCTGAACGGGGGGCGGGGGTAAACACTGAAGCTTTCTTT.

The chain combines TRBV28 with TRBJ2-7; no reliable D call. V was shortened by 1 base and J by 6 bases, with 13 bases between the two germline ends. The CDR3 is 14 residues long. CDR1 is MDHEN, CDR2 SYDVKM, per germline. CDR3 sequence: CASSLSGLLLEQYF. CDR3 sequence (DNA): TGTGCCAGCAGTTTATCAGGCCTCTTACTCGAGCAGTACTTC.

V usage is TRBV18 and J usage is TRBJ2-1, with D perhaps TRBD2 (6 bases). The V end was cut by 3 bases, the J end by 5 bases, with 14 bases between. From germline, CDR1 is KGHSH and CDR2 LQKENI. CDR3 size: 15 residues. CDR3 amino acids: CASSPSHGGNNEQFF. DNA of the CDR3: TGTGCCAGCTCACCCTCGCATGGGGGGAACAATGAGCAGTTCTTC.

V usage is TRBV27 and J usage is TRBJ1-1; TRBD1 is a possible D gene (5 bases). Per the germline V gene, CDR1 is MNHEY and CDR2 is SMNVEV (reference sequence). V lost 6 bases and J lost 4, with 15 bases in between. The CDR3 loop spans 14 amino acids. CDR3 coding DNA: TGTGCCAGCAGGGATCTGGGGGGGGGCACTGAAGCTTTCTTT. This translates into CASRDLGGGTEAFF.

This clone was picked up one time. The chain is built from TRBV4-1 and TRBJ1-5; TRBD1 is a possible D gene (6 bases). The length of the CDR3 is 16 residues. Looked up from germline, CDR1 is MGHRA and CDR2 is YSYEKL. Deletions cut 6 bases from V and 0 bases from J, with 15 bases between. CDR3: CASSRWLGASNQPQHF. For the CDR3, the DNA is TGCGCCAGCAGTCGGTGGTTGGGGGCTAGCAATCAGCCCCAGCATTTT.

CDR3 loop: CASSTGQGYEQYF. For the CDR3, the DNA is TGTGCCAGTAGTACGGGACAGGGCTACGAGCAGTACTTC. J is TRBJ2-7 and V is TRBV19, with 9 bases that match TRBD1. Germline V gives CDR1 LNHDA, CDR2 SQIVND (reference sequence). The CDR3 totals 13 residues. The trim removed 4 bases at V and 3 bases at J, leaving 1 base unmatched.

This chain joins TRBV19 and TRBJ1-1; TRBD1 matches at 8 bases. Germline CDR1 and CDR2: LNHDA and SQIVND (reference sequence). This CDR3 is built from 16 residues. Losses at the gene ends were 7 bases for V and 1 base for J; bases not matched to a gene: 11. CDR3 in DNA: TGTGCCAGTAACCCCTGGACAGGGACAGGGAACACTGAAGCTTTCTTT. Translating it yields CASNPWTGTGNTEAFF.

This chain uses TRBV27 with TRBJ1-1; a weak D match, TRBD1 (5 bases). The V end was cut by 2 bases, the J end by 3 bases, with 10 bases between. The CDR3 consists of 14 residues. Germline loops: CDR1 MNHEY, CDR2 SMNVEV (reference sequence). The CDR3 sequence: CASSLGGGYTEAFF. The CDR3 DNA is TGTGCCAGCAGTTTAGGGGGGGGATACACTGAAGCTTTCTTT.

Only one count was recorded for this clone. The V call is TRBV10-3, the J call TRBJ1-5, with 8 positions matching TRBD1. CDR1 is ENHRY, CDR2 SYGVKD, per germline. V gave up 6 bases and J gave up 5 bases; unmatched junction bases: 6. The CDR3 contains 14 residues. CDR3 in DNA: TGTGCCATCAGCCCGGGACAGGAGCATCAGCCCCAGCATTTT. It specifies CAISPGQEHQPQHF.

V gene TRBV6-5 combines with J gene TRBJ2-2; D unclear. The V and J ends lost 5 bases and 5 bases respectively, with 15 bases between them. The V gene's germline CDR1 is MNHEY and CDR2 SVGAGI. The CDR3 spans 15 residues. CDR3 residues: CASSRWAVATGELFF. The DNA for the CDR3 is TGTGCCAGCAGTCGATGGGCAGTGGCGACCGGGGAGCTGTTTTTT.

The gene calls are TRBV9 and TRBJ2-5; 7 nucleotides line up with TRBD2. Germline V gene lookup returns CDR1 SGDLS and CDR2 YYNGEE. Losses at the gene ends were 0 bases for V and 4 bases for J; bases not matched to a gene: 3. The CDR3 length is 14 residues. This CDR3 reads CASSVGIAGETQYF. The CDR3 DNA is TGTGCCAGCAGCGTAGGAATAGCGGGAGAGACCCAGTACTTC.